The 17 T cell receptor beta chains listed next were all sequenced from one sample in a study of blood T cells in healthy people across ages. Sample-barcoded 5' priming and a J-beta primer mix drove a second PCR of roughly 6 to 12 cycles. One entry per CDR3 protein, called by TCRdb with MiXCR from the 5' RACE reads. The sample holds around 650,000 distinct CDR3 sequences, about 30% seen once. The sequencing input was blood. Source of these receptors: a woman older than 75 in good health.

There are many counts of this clonotype. The chain joins TRBV20-1 to TRBJ2-6, with D maybe TRBD2 (7 bases). This CDR3 contains 17 residues. Germline loops: CDR1 DFQATT, CDR2 SNEGSKA (reference sequence). V lost 6 bases, J lost 2 bases, and 20 bases lay in between. CDR3 DNA: TGCAGTGCCGGGAAGGGGGGGAAGTGGACTGGGGCCAACGTCCTGACTTTC. It encodes CSAGKGGKWTGANVLTF.

This clonotype was seen only a few times. This chain connects TRBV20-1 to TRBJ1-5; 11 positions match TRBD1. The trim removed 5 bases at V and 4 bases at J, leaving 10 bases unmatched. This CDR3 is 16 amino acids long. The V gene's germline CDR1 is DFQATT and CDR2 SNEGSKA (reference sequence). The CDR3 DNA reads as TGCAGTGCTTCCCGGGACAGGGGGGTGTGGAATCAGCCCCAGCATTTT. Translated: CSASRDRGVWNQPQHF.

This clonotype was seen many times. The chain uses TRBV5-1 and TRBJ2-4; 11 bases match TRBD1. V lost 0 bases and J lost 12; bases outside the gene matches: 5. Germline assignment: CDR1 SGHRS and CDR2 YFSETQ. This CDR3 is built from 14 residues. In DNA form, the CDR3 reads TGCGCCAGCAGCTTGGGGGGACAGGGGGTCTCTCAGTACTTC. Translated: CASSLGGQGVSQYF.

This clonotype has more than one count but fewer than ten. This sequence may be a read error, since a much larger clone differs from it by one base. The J gene is TRBJ2-7, the V gene TRBV7-2; a weak D match, TRBD2 (6 bases). The CDR3 totals 14 residues. CDR1 and CDR2 from the germline V gene are SGHTA and FQGNSA. The CDR3 protein is CAGSLGGAAYEQYF. In DNA form, the CDR3 reads TGTGCCGGCAGCTTAGGCGGGGCGGCCTACGAGCAGTACTTC.

This clonotype has a handful of counts. The chain links TRBV18 to TRBJ2-5, with 11 positions matching TRBD2. Germline V gene data show CDR1 as KGHSH and CDR2 as LQKENI. CDR3 size: 16 residues. After removal of 6 bases from V and 3 bases from J, the junction contained 9 bases not matched to a gene. The CDR3: CASSLLQLAGEETQYF. The CDR3 nucleotides are TGTGCCAGCTCCCTTCTGCAACTAGCGGGGGAAGAGACCCAGTACTTC.

This clonotype appeared many times. This rearrangement joins TRBV20-1 to TRBJ2-5; 15 bases are a match to TRBD2. CDR1 is DFQATT, CDR2 SNEGSKA, per germline (reference sequence). CDR3 length: 17 amino acids. V trimming: 5 bases; J trimming: 5 bases; junction bases outside the gene matches: 12. Here the CDR3 DNA reads TGCAGTGCTCCTCGGACTAGCGGGGGGGCCACACGGGAGACCCAGTACTTC. Its translation is CSAPRTSGGATRETQYF.

This chain uses TRBV6-6 with TRBJ2-6, with D perhaps TRBD1 or TRBD2 (6 bases each). V shed 0 bases and J shed 4 bases, with 10 bases lying between them. This CDR3 is 16 amino acids long. Germline V lookup: CDR1 MNHNY, CDR2 SVGAGI (reference sequence). Here the CDR3 DNA reads TGTGCCAGCAGTTACTCGTTGGGGGGCGGGGCCAACGTCCTGACTTTC. It encodes CASSYSLGGGANVLTF.

This clonotype was observed a few times. An end of the junction does not agree with germline; a read error may underlie this. This chain uses TRBV5-1 with TRBJ1-1, with 8 nucleotides matching TRBD1. There are 14 residues in the CDR3. Germline CDR1 and CDR2: SGHRS and YFSETQ. This CDR3 is CASSEGAGGTETFF. The CDR3 bases are TGCGCCAGCAGCGAGGGGGCAGGGGGCACTGAAACTTTCTTT.

CDR3 nucleotide sequence: TGTGCCAGCAGCCCCGGGAGAGGCGAAAAACTGTTTTTT. Its protein product is CASSPGRGEKLFF. V usage is TRBV7-3 and J usage is TRBJ1-4; D gene unclear. This CDR3 is 13 amino acids long. Germline V gene sequence: CDR1 SGHTA, CDR2 FQGTGA. V was trimmed by 5 bases and J by 8 bases, leaving 12 bases between them.

This clonotype has just a few counts. It may be a read error: a sequence one base away is much more abundant. This chain uses TRBV4-3 with TRBJ2-4; either TRBD1 or TRBD2 may supply D (5 bases each). This CDR3 is 12 amino acids long. CDR1 and CDR2 (germline): LGHNA, YSLEER. Trimming pared 5 bases from V and 15 bases from J, leaving 17 bases between. The CDR3 DNA reads TGCGCCAGCAGCGAGGGTGGACATTTGAGGTACTTC. Encoded protein: CASSEGGHLRYF.

This clonotype was seen repeatedly, ten times or more. The V and J genes are TRBV7-8 and TRBJ2-7; 8 bases agree with TRBD2. The germline CDR1 and CDR2 sequences are SGHVS and FQNEAQ. V shed 5 bases and J 2 bases; nucleotides not matched to a gene: 11. CDR3 length: 16 residues. The CDR3 bases are TGTGCCAGCAGCGTCCCCGGGGGGGGGGCGACCTACGAGCAGTACTTC. Translated: CASSVPGGGATYEQYF.

The V and J genes are TRBV30 and TRBJ2-4; 8 nucleotides line up with TRBD2. The J call may be in error: the DNA end matches TRBJ2-5 better. CDR1 and CDR2 (germline): GTSNPN, SVGIG (reference sequence). The CDR3 has 16 amino acids. The DNA of the CDR3 is TGTGCTTACTCTTTAGGGAGCGGGGGTCCCCAAGAGACCCAGTACTTC. It codes for CAYSLGSGGPQETQYF.

Comments on this clonotype: This may be a read error, as it is one base from a much larger clone. The chain has TRBV6-1 and TRBJ2-3; D not certain. This CDR3 has 14 residues. Germline CDR1 MNHNS, CDR2 SASEGT. The CDR3 loop reads CASSESRTTDAQYF. CDR3 nucleotide sequence: TGTGCCAGCAGTGAATCCAGGACCACAGATGCGCAGTATTTT.

Concerning this clonotype: This may arise from a read error, as a much more abundant clone is one base away. The rearrangement links TRBV6-2 or TRBV6-3 to TRBJ2-5; 9 nucleotides align to TRBD2. The J call may be in error: the DNA end matches TRBJ2-7 better. The CDR3 runs 12 residues. Germline V gene sequence: CDR1 MNHEY, CDR2 SVGEGT. CDR3 amino acids: CTSGGYAYEQYF. DNA of the CDR3: TGTACCAGCGGGGGGTACGCCTACGAGCAGTACTTC.

The chain recombines TRBV5-6 with TRBJ2-7; no definite D call. Per the germline V gene, CDR1 is SGHDT and CDR2 is YYEEEE. This CDR3 comprises 16 residues. With 2 bases removed from V and 2 bases from J, the gap between germline ends came to 17 bases. The CDR3 reads CASSLGNEVGAYEQYF. The CDR3 DNA follows: TGTGCCAGCAGCTTAGGGAACGAGGTCGGTGCCTACGAGCAGTACTTC.

The V and J genes are TRBV6-5 and TRBJ2-1; 8 bases agree with TRBD2. CDR3 length: 13 amino acids. CDR1 and CDR2 (germline): MNHEY, SVGAGI. The CDR3 nucleotides read TGTGCGACCGGGGGGGGGAGCTACAATGAGCAGTTCTTC. Protein sequence: CATGGGSYNEQFF.

This chain uses TRBV7-9 with TRBJ2-2, with D maybe TRBD2 (5 bases). V was shortened by 4 bases and J by 3 bases, with 12 bases between the two germline ends. This CDR3 spans 15 amino acids. CDR1 and CDR2 (germline): SEHNR, FQNEAQ (reference sequence). The CDR3 loop reads CASSSRGDHTGELFF. CDR3 in DNA: TGTGCCAGCAGCTCCCGGGGAGACCACACCGGGGAGCTGTTTTTT.